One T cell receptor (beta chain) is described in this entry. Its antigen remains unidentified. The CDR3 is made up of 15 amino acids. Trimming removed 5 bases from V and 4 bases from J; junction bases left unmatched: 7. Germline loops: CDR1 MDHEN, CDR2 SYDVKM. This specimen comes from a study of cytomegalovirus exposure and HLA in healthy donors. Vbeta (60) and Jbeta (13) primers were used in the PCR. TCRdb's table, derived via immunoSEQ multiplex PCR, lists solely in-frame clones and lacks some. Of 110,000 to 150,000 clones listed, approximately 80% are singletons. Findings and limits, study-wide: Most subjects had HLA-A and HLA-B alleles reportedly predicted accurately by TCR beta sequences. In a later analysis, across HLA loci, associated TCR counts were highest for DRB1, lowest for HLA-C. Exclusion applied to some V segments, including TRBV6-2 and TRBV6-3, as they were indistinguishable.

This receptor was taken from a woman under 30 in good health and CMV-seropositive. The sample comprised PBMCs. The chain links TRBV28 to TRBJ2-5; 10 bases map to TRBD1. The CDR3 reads CASSVRQGAAETQYF. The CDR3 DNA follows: TGTGCCAGCAGTGTCAGACAGGGGGCTGCAGAGACCCAGTACTTC.